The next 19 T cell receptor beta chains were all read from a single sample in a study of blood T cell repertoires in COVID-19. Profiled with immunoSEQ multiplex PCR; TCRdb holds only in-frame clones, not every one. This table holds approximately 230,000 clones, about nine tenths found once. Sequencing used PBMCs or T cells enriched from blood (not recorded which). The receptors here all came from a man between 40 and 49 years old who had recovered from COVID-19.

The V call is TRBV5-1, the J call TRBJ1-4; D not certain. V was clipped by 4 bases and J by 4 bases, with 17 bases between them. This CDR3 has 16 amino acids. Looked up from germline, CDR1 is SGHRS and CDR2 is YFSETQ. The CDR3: CASSQVTSRGNEKLFF. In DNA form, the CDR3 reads TGCGCCAGCAGCCAAGTCACGAGTCGGGGTAATGAAAAACTGTTTTTT.

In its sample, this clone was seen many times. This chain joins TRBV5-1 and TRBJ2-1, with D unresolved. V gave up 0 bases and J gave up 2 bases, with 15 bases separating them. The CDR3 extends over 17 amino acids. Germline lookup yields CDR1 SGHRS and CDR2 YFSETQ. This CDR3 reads CASSLAPSSGTYNEQFF. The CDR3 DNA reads TGCGCCAGCAGCTTGGCCCCCTCCTCGGGTACCTACAATGAGCAGTTCTTC.

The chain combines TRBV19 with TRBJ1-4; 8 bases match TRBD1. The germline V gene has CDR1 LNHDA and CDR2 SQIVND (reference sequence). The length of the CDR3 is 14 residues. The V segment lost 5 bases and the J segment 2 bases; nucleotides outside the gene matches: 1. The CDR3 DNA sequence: TGTGCCAGTAGTCAGGGGGCCACTAATGAAAAACTGTTTTTT. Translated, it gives CASSQGATNEKLFF.

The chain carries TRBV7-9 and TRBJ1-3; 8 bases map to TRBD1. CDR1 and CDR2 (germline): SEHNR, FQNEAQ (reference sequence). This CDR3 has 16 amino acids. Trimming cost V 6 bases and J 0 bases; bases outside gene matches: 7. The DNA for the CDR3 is TGTGCCAGCAGTTGGACAGGGACCATCTCTGGAAACACCATATATTTT. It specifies CASSWTGTISGNTIYF.

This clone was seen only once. The CDR3 here is CASSLVGTRETQYF. The CDR3 DNA sequence: TGTGCCAGCAGCTTAGTAGGGACACGGGAGACCCAGTACTTC. The chain recombines TRBV7-2 with TRBJ2-5, with D tentatively TRBD1 (6 bases). This CDR3 spans 14 amino acids. Per the germline V gene, CDR1 is SGHTA and CDR2 is FQGNSA. V lost 1 base and J lost 5, with 11 bases in between.

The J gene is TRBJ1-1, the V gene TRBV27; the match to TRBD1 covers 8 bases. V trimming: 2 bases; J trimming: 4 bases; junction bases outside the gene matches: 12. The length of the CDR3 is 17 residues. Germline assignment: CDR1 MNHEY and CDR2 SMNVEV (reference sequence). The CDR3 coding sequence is TGTGCCAGCAGTTTAGGGCAGGGGGCAAGTTTTTTCACTGAAGCTTTCTTT. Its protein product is CASSLGQGASFFTEAFF.

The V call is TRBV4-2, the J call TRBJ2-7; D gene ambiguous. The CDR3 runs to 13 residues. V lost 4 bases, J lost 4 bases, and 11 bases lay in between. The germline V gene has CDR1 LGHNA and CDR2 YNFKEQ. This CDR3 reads CASSRFSEYEQYF. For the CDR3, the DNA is TGTGCCAGCAGCCGATTCAGTGAATACGAGCAGTACTTC.

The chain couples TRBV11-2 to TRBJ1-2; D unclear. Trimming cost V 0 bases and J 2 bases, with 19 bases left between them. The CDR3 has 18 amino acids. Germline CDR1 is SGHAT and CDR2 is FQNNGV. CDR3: CASSLDAWALRGNYGYTF. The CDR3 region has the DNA TGTGCCAGCAGCTTAGATGCTTGGGCCCTCCGGGGAAACTATGGCTACACCTTC.

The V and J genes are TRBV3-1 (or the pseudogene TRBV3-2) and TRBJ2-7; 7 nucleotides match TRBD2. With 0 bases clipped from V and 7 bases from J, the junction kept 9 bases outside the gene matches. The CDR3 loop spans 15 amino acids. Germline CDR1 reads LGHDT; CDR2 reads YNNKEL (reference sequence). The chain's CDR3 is CASSQEAGAMGEQYF. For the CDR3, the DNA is TGTGCCAGCAGCCAAGAGGCGGGAGCCATGGGAGAGCAGTACTTC.

The CDR3 DNA is TGTGCCAGCTCACCATCGGACAGGGTCGTTTTTGGCACTGAAGCTTTCTTT. It translates to CASSPSDRVVFGTEAFF. This rearrangement joins TRBV18 to TRBJ1-1, with TRBD1 matching over 8 bases. After removal of 2 bases from V and 4 bases from J, the junction contained 12 bases not matched to a gene. The CDR3 is 17 residues long. Germline V CDR1 and CDR2: KGHSH, LQKENI.

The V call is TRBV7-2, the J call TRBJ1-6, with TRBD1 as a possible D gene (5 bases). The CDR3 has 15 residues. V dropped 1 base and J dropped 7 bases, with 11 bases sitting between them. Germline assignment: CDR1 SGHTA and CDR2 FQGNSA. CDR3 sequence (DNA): TGTGCCAGCAGCTTAGTCGGGGGAACAAATTCACCCCTCCACTTT. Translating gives CASSLVGGTNSPLHF.

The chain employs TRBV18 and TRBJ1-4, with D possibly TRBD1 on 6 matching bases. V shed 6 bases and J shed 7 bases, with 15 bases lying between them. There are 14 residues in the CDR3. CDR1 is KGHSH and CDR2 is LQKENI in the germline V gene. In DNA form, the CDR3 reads TGTGCCAGCTCGCAAAACAGGGATGGTGAAAAACTGTTTTTT. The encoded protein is CASSQNRDGEKLFF. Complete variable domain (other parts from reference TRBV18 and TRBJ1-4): NAGVMQNPRHLVRRRGQEARLRCSPMKGHSHVYWYRQLPEEGLKFMVYLQKENIIDESGMPKERFSAEFPKEGPSILRIQQVVRGDSAAYFCASSQNRDGEKLFFGSGTQLSVL.

CDR3 in DNA: TGTGCCAGCAGCGCGTCGGGACAGGGTAACACTGAAGCTTTCTTT. Amino acids: CASSASGQGNTEAFF. The chain has TRBV11-3 and TRBJ1-1; TRBD1 matches at 9 bases. CDR3 length: 15 amino acids. Germline-derived CDR1 and CDR2 are SGHNT and YENEEA. V trimming: 5 bases; J trimming: 2 bases; junction bases outside the gene matches: 6.

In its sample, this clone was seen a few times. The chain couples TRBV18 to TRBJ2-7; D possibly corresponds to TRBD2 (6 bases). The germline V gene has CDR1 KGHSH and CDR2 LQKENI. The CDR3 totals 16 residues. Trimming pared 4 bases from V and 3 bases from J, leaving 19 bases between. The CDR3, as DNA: TGTGCCAGCTCACTGGGCTACTTGGGAGGTGGCTACGAGCAGTACTTC. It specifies CASSLGYLGGGYEQYF.

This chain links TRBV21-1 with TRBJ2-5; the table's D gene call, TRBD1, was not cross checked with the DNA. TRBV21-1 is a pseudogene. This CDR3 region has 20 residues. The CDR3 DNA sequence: TGTGCCAGCAGCCCAGATAAGACAGAGTCCCGAAGACCGGACCAAGAGACCCAGTACTTC. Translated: CASSPDKTESRRPDQETQYF.

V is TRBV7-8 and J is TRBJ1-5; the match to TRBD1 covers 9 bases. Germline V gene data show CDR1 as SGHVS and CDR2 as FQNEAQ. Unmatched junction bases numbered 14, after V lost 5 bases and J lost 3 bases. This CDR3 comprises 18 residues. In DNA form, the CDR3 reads TGTGCCAGCAGCGCCGCTGTGGACAGGGGCGATAACAATCAGCCCCAGCATTTT. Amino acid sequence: CASSAAVDRGDNNQPQHF.

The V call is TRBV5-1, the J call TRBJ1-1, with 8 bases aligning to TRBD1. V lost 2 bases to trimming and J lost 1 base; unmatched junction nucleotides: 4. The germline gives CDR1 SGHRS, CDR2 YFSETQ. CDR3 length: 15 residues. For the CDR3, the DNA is TGCGCCAGCAGCTTCCAGGGGGCCGAGAACACTGAAGCTTTCTTT. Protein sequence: CASSFQGAENTEAFF.

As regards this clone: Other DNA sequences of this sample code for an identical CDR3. Here the CDR3 reads CAITRTGDYEQYF. The CDR3 bases are TGTGCCATCACTAGGACAGGAGACTACGAGCAGTACTTC. The chain links TRBV10-3 to TRBJ2-7; 7 positions agree with TRBD1. The junction had 6 bases not matched to a gene; V was cut back by 7 bases and J by 3 bases. Germline CDR1 ENHRY, CDR2 SYGVKD. The CDR3 sequence is 13 residues long.

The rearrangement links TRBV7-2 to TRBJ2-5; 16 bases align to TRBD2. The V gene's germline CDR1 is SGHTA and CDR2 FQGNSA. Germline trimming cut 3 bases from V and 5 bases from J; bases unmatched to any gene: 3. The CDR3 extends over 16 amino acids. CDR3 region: CASSFGTSGRAETQYF. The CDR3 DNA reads TGTGCCAGCAGCTTTGGGACTAGCGGGAGGGCCGAGACCCAGTACTTC. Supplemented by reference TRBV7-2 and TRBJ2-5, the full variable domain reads GAGVSQSPSNKVTEKGKDVELRCDPISGHTALYWYRQSLGQGLEFLIYFQGNSAPDKSGLPSDRFSAERTGGSVSTLTIQRTQQEDSAVYLCASSFGTSGRAETQYFGPGTRLLVL.